The source of this TCR beta chain is a study of blood T cell repertoires in COVID-19. In the study overall: Donors in the United States, Italy and Spain gave samples during acute or convalescent COVID-19.

This CDR3 is 17 amino acids long. Trimming took off 5 bases at V and 3 bases at J, with 23 bases between the two ends. Germline CDR1 SGHAT, CDR2 FQNNGV. Method: immunoSEQ multiplex PCR; TCRdb's copy keeps in-frame clones and lacks some. The sample holds 50,000 to 65,000 clones, around 90% seen once. The source of this sequence is a man aged 45-60 years with active COVID-19. This chain uses TRBV11-2 with TRBJ2-7; possibly TRBD1 for D (6 bases). The material sequenced was peripheral blood. The CDR3 DNA follows: TGTGCCAGCAGCGCGCGGCACAGGGAATCCTTCCTCTACGAGCAGTACTTC. It encodes CASSARHRESFLYEQYF.